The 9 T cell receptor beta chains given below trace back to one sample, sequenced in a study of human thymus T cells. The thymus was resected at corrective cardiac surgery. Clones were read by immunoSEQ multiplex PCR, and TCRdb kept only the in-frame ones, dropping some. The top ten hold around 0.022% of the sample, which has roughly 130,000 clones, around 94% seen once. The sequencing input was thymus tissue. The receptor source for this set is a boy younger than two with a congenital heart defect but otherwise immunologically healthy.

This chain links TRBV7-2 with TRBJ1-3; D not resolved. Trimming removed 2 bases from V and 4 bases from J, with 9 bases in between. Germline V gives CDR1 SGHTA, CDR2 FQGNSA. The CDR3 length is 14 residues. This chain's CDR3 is CASSLPGGGNTIYF. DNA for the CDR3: TGTGCCAGCAGCTTACCAGGAGGAGGAAACACCATATATTTT.

CDR3 amino acids: CASSVGFQETQYF. The CDR3 region has the DNA TGTGCCAGCAGCGTAGGTTTCCAAGAGACCCAGTACTTC. V and J are TRBV9 and TRBJ2-5; the D is unclear. Trimming took off 0 bases at V and 1 base at J, with 4 bases between the two ends. Germline-derived CDR1 and CDR2 are SGDLS and YYNGEE. This CDR3 comprises 13 residues. The full variable domain, its missing parts supplied by reference TRBV9 and TRBJ2-5, is DSGVTQTPKHLITATGQRVTLRCSPRSGDLSVYWYQQSLDQGLQFLIQYYNGEERAKGNILERFSAQQFPDLHSELNLSSLELGDSALYFCASSVGFQETQYFGPGTRLLVL.

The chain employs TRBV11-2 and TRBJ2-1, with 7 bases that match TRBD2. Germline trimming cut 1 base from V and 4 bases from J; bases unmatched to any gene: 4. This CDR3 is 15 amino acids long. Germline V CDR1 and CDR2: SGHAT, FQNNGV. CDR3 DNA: TGTGCCAGCAGCTTAGGCGGGGGACCTTACAATGAGCAGTTCTTC. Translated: CASSLGGGPYNEQFF.

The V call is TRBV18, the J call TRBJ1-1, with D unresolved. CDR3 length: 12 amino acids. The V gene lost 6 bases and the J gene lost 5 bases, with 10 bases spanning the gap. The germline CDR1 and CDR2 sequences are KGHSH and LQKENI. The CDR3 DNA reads TGTGCCAGCTCCTTGGAGGATACTGAAGCTTTCTTT. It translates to CASSLEDTEAFF. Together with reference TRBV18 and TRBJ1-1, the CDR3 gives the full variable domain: NAGVMQNPRHLVRRRGQEARLRCSPMKGHSHVYWYRQLPEEGLKFMVYLQKENIIDESGMPKERFSAEFPKEGPSILRIQQVVRGDSAAYFCASSLEDTEAFFGQGTRLTVV.

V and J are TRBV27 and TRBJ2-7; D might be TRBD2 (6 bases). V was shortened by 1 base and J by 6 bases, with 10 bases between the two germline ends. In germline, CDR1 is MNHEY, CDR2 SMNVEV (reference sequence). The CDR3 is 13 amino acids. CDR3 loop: CASSLWAGGEQYF. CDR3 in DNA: TGTGCCAGCAGTTTATGGGCCGGGGGCGAGCAGTACTTC.

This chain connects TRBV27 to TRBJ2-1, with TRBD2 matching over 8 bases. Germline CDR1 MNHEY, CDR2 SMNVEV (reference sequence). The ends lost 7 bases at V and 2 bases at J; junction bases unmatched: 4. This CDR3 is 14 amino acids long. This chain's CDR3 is CASNGGGTYNEQFF. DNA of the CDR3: TGTGCCAGCAACGGCGGGGGGACCTACAATGAGCAGTTCTTC.

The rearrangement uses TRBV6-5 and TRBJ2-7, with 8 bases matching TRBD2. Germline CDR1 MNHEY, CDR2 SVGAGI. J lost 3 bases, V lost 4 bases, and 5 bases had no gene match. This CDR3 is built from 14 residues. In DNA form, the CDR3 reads TGTGCCAGCAGTTGGCGGGGGGCGGTCTACGAGCAGTACTTC. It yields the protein CASSWRGAVYEQYF.

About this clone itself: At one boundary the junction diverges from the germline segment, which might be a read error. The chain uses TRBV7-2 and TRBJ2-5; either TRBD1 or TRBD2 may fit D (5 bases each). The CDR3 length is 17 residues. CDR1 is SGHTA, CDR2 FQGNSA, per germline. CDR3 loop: CASGLIHRSGTQETQYF. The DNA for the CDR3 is TGTGCCAGCGGCTTAATTCACAGGTCGGGGACCCAAGAGACCCAGTACTTC.

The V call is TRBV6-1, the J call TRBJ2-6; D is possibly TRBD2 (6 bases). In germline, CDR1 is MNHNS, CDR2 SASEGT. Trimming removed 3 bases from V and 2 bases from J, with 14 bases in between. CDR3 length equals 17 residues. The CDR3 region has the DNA TGTGCCAGCAGTGAGTGGTACCCGGGGGCTGGGGCCAACGTCCTGACTTTC. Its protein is CASSEWYPGAGANVLTF.